The 24 T cell receptor beta chains below all came from one sample that was sequenced in a study of blood T cell repertoires in COVID-19. Using immunoSEQ multiplex PCR, the repertoire was profiled, and TCRdb retains in-frame clones only, with some absent. Of around 56,000 clones in the sample, around three quarters were seen once. Specimen: peripheral blood. The receptors come from a man aged 55 to 70 with acute or convalescent COVID-19.

The chain has TRBV9 and TRBJ1-4; TRBD1 is a possible D gene (5 bases). The V end lost 2 bases, the J end lost 3 bases, and 11 bases lay between the germline ends. The CDR3 runs to 15 residues. Per the germline V gene, CDR1 is SGDLS and CDR2 is YYNGEE. Written as DNA, the CDR3 is TGTGCCAGCAGCGTCGAAGGGGCCCCTAATGAAAAACTGTTTTTT. Amino acids: CASSVEGAPNEKLFF.

V and J are TRBV24-1 and TRBJ1-2, with D maybe TRBD1 (6 bases). The germline V gene encodes CDR1 KGHDR and CDR2 SFDVKD. V gave up 3 bases and J gave up 6 bases, with 16 bases separating them. CDR3 length: 15 residues. This CDR3 is CATSDPVAGVNGYTF. The CDR3 DNA reads as TGTGCCACCAGTGATCCCGTGGCAGGGGTGAATGGCTACACCTTC.

This chain connects TRBV5-1 to TRBJ1-1, with TRBD1 matching over 8 bases. The CDR3 has 16 amino acids. Germline CDR1 SGHRS, CDR2 YFSETQ. The ends lost 4 bases at V and 4 bases at J; junction bases unmatched: 12. CDR3 in amino acids: CASSPTIGQGVTEAFF. DNA for the CDR3: TGCGCCAGCAGCCCAACCATAGGACAGGGAGTCACTGAAGCTTTCTTT.

V and J are TRBV6-6 and TRBJ2-2, with 9 bases identical to TRBD1. Germline V gene sequence: CDR1 MNHNY, CDR2 SVGAGI (reference sequence). The CDR3 contains 17 residues. V trimming: 5 bases; J trimming: 4 bases; junction bases outside the gene matches: 11. The CDR3 sequence: CASSPYPGQGFTGELFF. The CDR3 DNA is TGTGCCAGCAGTCCATATCCGGGACAGGGATTCACCGGGGAGCTGTTTTTT.

The table lists this clone with a few counts. This rearrangement joins TRBV6-5 to TRBJ1-4, with 7 bases lining up with TRBD1. With V trimmed by 2 bases and J by 6 bases, 9 bases remained unmatched. This CDR3 is 16 amino acids long. Germline V gene sequence: CDR1 MNHEY, CDR2 SVGAGI. The CDR3 sequence: CASSYGTAEKDEKLFF. In nucleotides, the CDR3 is TGTGCCAGCAGTTACGGGACAGCGGAGAAGGATGAAAAACTGTTTTTT.

This clone appeared a single time. This chain connects TRBV21-1 to TRBJ2-5; the D call TRBD2 from the table was never checked on the DNA. TRBV21-1 is labeled a pseudogene. This CDR3 comprises 12 residues. The CDR3 here is CASKSRVETQYF. In nucleotides, the CDR3 is TGTGCCAGCAAGAGTCGGGTAGAGACCCAGTACTTC.

The chain combines TRBV25-1 with TRBJ2-1; 8 bases are a match to TRBD2. Germline trimming cut 8 bases from V and 8 bases from J; bases unmatched to any gene: 11. Germline-derived CDR1 and CDR2 are MGHDK and SYGVNS. This CDR3 is 14 amino acids long. This CDR3 reads CASRSGGLRYEQFF. CDR3 DNA: TGTGCCAGCCGAAGCGGGGGATTACGATATGAGCAGTTCTTC.

This CDR3 is CASSLTGGGQETQYF. The CDR3, as DNA: TGTGCCAGCAGCTTAACGGGCGGGGGTCAAGAGACCCAGTACTTC. The chain uses TRBV7-3 and TRBJ2-5; 7 bases line up with TRBD2. V trimming: 0 bases; J trimming: 2 bases; junction bases outside the gene matches: 3. This CDR3 comprises 15 residues. The germline CDR1 and CDR2 sequences are SGHTA and FQGTGA. Drawing the rest from reference TRBV7-3 and TRBJ2-5, the complete variable domain is GAGVSQTPSNKVTEKGKYVELRCDPISGHTALYWYRQSLGQGPEFLIYFQGTGAADDSGLPNDRFFAVRPEGSVSTLKIQRTERGDSAVYLCASSLTGGGQETQYFGPGTRLLVL.

The CDR3 reads CASSLSRGYQETQYF. In nucleotides, the CDR3 is TGCGCCAGCAGCTTGAGCCGGGGGTACCAAGAGACCCAGTACTTC. The chain employs TRBV5-1 and TRBJ2-5; TRBD2 is a possible D gene (6 bases). The CDR3 is made up of 15 amino acids. The ends were cut back, 1 base at V and 0 bases at J, with 10 bases in the middle. Looked up from germline, CDR1 is SGHRS and CDR2 is YFSETQ. Using reference TRBV5-1 and TRBJ2-5 for the parts outside the CDR3, the full variable domain is KAGVTQTPRYLIKTRGQQVTLSCSPISGHRSVSWYQQTPGQGLQFLFEYFSETQRNKGNFPGRFSGRQFSNSRSEMNVSTLELGDSALYLCASSLSRGYQETQYFGPGTRLLVL.

DNA for the CDR3: TGTGCCAGCAGGGGTGGGGAAAAACTGTTTTTT. Translation gives CASRGGEKLFF. J is TRBJ1-4 and V is TRBV19; maybe TRBD1 (6 bases). Germline CDR1 reads LNHDA; CDR2 reads SQIVND (reference sequence). CDR3 size: 11 residues. V dropped 9 bases and J dropped 8 bases, with 10 bases sitting between them.

This clone was detected once. The chain employs TRBV6-6 and TRBJ1-3, with D maybe TRBD1 (5 bases). Germline values: CDR1 MNHNY, CDR2 SVGAGI (reference sequence). The V end was cut by 7 bases, the J end by 1 base, with 14 bases between. CDR3 size: 15 residues. For the CDR3, the DNA is TGTGCCAGCAAGGAGGGCCGGGGGTCTGGAAACACCATATATTTT. It codes for CASKEGRGSGNTIYF.

In this sample, this clone turned up once. For the CDR3, the DNA is TGTGCCACTACGGCAGGGGGTTTTACCGGGGAGCTGTTTTTT. Amino acids: CATTAGGFTGELFF. The chain is built from TRBV6-5 and TRBJ2-2, with TRBD1 matching over 7 bases. This CDR3 has 14 amino acids. V dropped 10 bases and J dropped 5; count of bases not matched to a gene: 10. Germline V gives CDR1 MNHEY, CDR2 SVGAGI.

The chain combines TRBV5-1 with TRBJ1-1; 10 bases are shared with TRBD1. CDR3 length: 16 residues. Trimming removed 4 bases from V and 4 bases from J; junction bases left unmatched: 10. Germline values: CDR1 SGHRS, CDR2 YFSETQ. CDR3 DNA: TGCGCCAGCAGCCAGGCGACAGGGGGCTTAGGCACTGAAGCTTTCTTT. Amino acids: CASSQATGGLGTEAFF.

This chain connects TRBV11-2 to TRBJ1-5; 10 nucleotides line up with TRBD1. After removal of 6 bases from V and 6 bases from J, the junction contained 8 bases not matched to a gene. Germline CDR1 is SGHAT and CDR2 is FQNNGV. CDR3 length equals 15 residues. This chain's CDR3 is CASSRDRGFGQPQHF. Written as DNA, the CDR3 is TGTGCCAGCAGTAGGGACAGGGGATTTGGTCAGCCCCAGCATTTT.

CDR3 in amino acids: CASSDPGRGAAEQYF. CDR3 nucleotides: TGTGCCAGCAGCGACCCGGGGCGGGGGGCCGCCGAGCAGTACTTC. V is TRBV7-8 and J is TRBJ2-7; TRBD2 agrees at 8 bases. CDR1 is SGHVS, CDR2 FQNEAQ, per germline. The junction had 12 bases not matched to a gene; V was cut back by 5 bases and J by 6 bases. The CDR3 contains 15 residues.

The gene calls are TRBV27 and TRBJ2-6; D is uncertain. V lost 4 bases, J lost 4 bases, and 8 bases lay in between. Germline V gene data show CDR1 as MNHEY and CDR2 as SMNVEV (reference sequence). The CDR3 consists of 14 residues. The CDR3 is CASSSLEGANVLTF. CDR3 DNA sequence: TGTGCCAGCAGTTCCCTAGAGGGGGCCAACGTCCTGACTTTC.

The gene calls are TRBV15 and TRBJ1-6; D is undetermined. Trimming left V 2 bases short and J 10 bases short, with 12 bases between. From germline, CDR1 is LNHNV and CDR2 YYDKDF (reference sequence). The CDR3 sequence is 14 residues long. In nucleotides, the CDR3 is TGTGCCACCAGCAGACCTTCGGGATCCTCACCCCTCCACTTT. It specifies CATSRPSGSSPLHF. The full variable domain, rest sourced from reference TRBV15 and TRBJ1-6, is DAMVIQNPRYQVTQFGKPVTLSCSQTLNHNVMYWYQQKSSQAPKLLFHYYDKDFNNEADTPDNFQSRRPNTSFCFLDIRSPGLGDTAMYLCATSRPSGSSPLHFGNGTRLTVT.

The chain combines TRBV12-5 with TRBJ2-6, with 10 bases that match TRBD2. V trimming: 5 bases; J trimming: 1 base; junction bases outside the gene matches: 8. This CDR3 is 18 amino acids long. CDR1 and CDR2 from the germline V gene are LGHNT and FRNRAP. The chain's CDR3 is CASGRPAGGHSGANVLTF. CDR3 sequence (DNA): TGTGCTAGTGGTAGGCCAGCGGGGGGGCATTCTGGGGCCAACGTCCTGACTTTC.

In the case of this clone: At one end, the junction sequence differs from germline, possibly due to a read error. CDR3 sequence reads: CASSKAGNTQYF. For the CDR3, the DNA is TGTGCCAGCAGTAAAGCCGGTAATACGCAGTATTTT. The chain employs TRBV2 and TRBJ2-3; D gene ambiguous. Germline-derived CDR1 and CDR2 are SNHLY and FYNNEI. This CDR3 has 12 residues.

The chain recombines TRBV7-2 with TRBJ2-1, with 8 bases that match TRBD2. This CDR3 region has 15 residues. V shed 1 base and J 3 bases; nucleotides not matched to a gene: 2. Germline-derived CDR1 and CDR2 are SGHTA and FQGNSA. CDR3 sequence reads: CASSLERGGYNEQFF. The DNA for the CDR3 is TGTGCCAGCAGCTTAGAACGGGGGGGCTACAATGAGCAGTTCTTC.

This rearrangement joins TRBV2 to TRBJ1-1, with D tentatively TRBD1 (5 bases). Germline values: CDR1 SNHLY, CDR2 FYNNEI. Trimming cost V 1 base and J 3 bases, with 21 bases left between them. The CDR3 length is 18 residues. The CDR3 is CASSEGWPRGGFYTEAFF. CDR3 coding DNA: TGTGCCAGCAGTGAAGGGTGGCCGAGGGGAGGGTTTTACACTGAAGCTTTCTTT.

V is TRBV18 and J is TRBJ2-1, with a weak D call TRBD2 (5 bases). The CDR3 loop spans 13 amino acids. V gave up 2 bases and J gave up 9 bases, with 11 bases separating them. CDR1 is KGHSH and CDR2 is LQKENI in the germline V gene. The CDR3 spells CASSPAPRGEQFF. The CDR3 DNA reads TGTGCCAGCTCACCAGCCCCCCGGGGTGAGCAGTTCTTC.

The count of this clone is one. The CDR3 here is CAWSVPEGLYNEQFF. The CDR3 DNA reads TGTGCCTGGAGTGTACCCGAGGGACTCTACAATGAGCAGTTCTTC. V and J are TRBV30 and TRBJ2-1, with D possibly being TRBD2 (6 bases). V was shortened by 0 bases and J by 3 bases, with 12 bases between the two germline ends. Germline CDR1 GTSNPN, CDR2 SVGIG (reference sequence). The CDR3 is made up of 15 amino acids.

This chain links TRBV7-8 with TRBJ1-5; D not resolved. There are 13 residues in the CDR3. Trimming removed 5 bases from V and 1 base from J, with 6 bases in between. Germline V gene lookup returns CDR1 SGHVS and CDR2 FQNEAQ. Here the CDR3 reads CASSKHSNQPQHF. DNA of the CDR3: TGTGCCAGCAGCAAACACAGCAATCAGCCCCAGCATTTT.